Listed below are T cell receptor beta chains from one sample, sequenced in a study of cytomegalovirus exposure and HLA in healthy donors. Method: immunoSEQ multiplex PCR; TCRdb's copy keeps in-frame clones and lacks some. The repertoire table contains some 72,000 clones. Material for sequencing was PBMCs. The receptors were sampled from a man aged 25-45 years in good health and CMV-seronegative. Each CDR3 is given with its conserved first and last residue. A D gene is named only where the DNA matches it firmly.

d_gene: TRBD2; v_gene: TRBV7-3; j_gene: TRBJ2-5; CDR3aa: CASSLSPLGSAGGDQETQYF; CDR3nt: TGTGCCAGCAGCTTATCCCCTCTGGGGTCCGCGGGAGGGGACCAAGAGACCCAGTACTTC
d_gene: NA; v_gene: TRBV19; j_gene: TRBJ2-7; CDR3aa: CASSRQGRGREQYF; CDR3nt: TGTGCCAGTAGTCGGCAGGGGAGGGGGAGGGAGCAGTACTTC
d_gene: NA; v_gene: TRBV25-1; j_gene: TRBJ2-3; CDR3aa: CASSEMTGRRLGTDTQYF; CDR3nt: TGTGCCAGCAGTGAGATGACAGGGAGGAGATTGGGCACAGATACGCAGTATTTT
d_gene: NA; v_gene: TRBV6-1; j_gene: TRBJ1-6; CDR3aa: CASGDERPISPLHF; CDR3nt: TGTGCCAGCGGAGATGAACGACCTATTTCACCCCTCCACTTT
d_gene: NA; v_gene: TRBV25-1; j_gene: TRBJ1-1; CDR3aa: CASSNTDIPWTEAFF; CDR3nt: TGTGCCAGCAGTAATACTGACATCCCATGGACTGAAGCTTTCTTT
d_gene: NA; v_gene: TRBV7-2; j_gene: TRBJ2-7; CDR3aa: CASSLRGNEQYF; CDR3nt: TGTGCCAGCAGCTTAAGAGGGAACGAGCAGTACTTC
d_gene: TRBD1; v_gene: TRBV18; j_gene: TRBJ1-3; CDR3aa: CASSRQGATGNTIYF; CDR3nt: TGTGCCAGCTCACGACAGGGGGCAACTGGAAACACCATATATTTT
d_gene: NA; v_gene: TRBV7-2; j_gene: TRBJ2-3; CDR3aa: CASSFAGTSQYF; CDR3nt: TGTGCCAGCAGCTTCGCCGGGACTTCGCAGTATTTT
d_gene: NA; v_gene: TRBV7-2; j_gene: TRBJ1-4; CDR3aa: CASSPAPDSVREKLFF; CDR3nt: TGTGCCAGCAGCCCTGCACCGGACAGCGTTCGAGAAAAACTGTTTTTT
d_gene: NA; v_gene: TRBV15; j_gene: TRBJ2-5; CDR3aa: CATSRQWGGETQYF; CDR3nt: TGTGCCACCAGCAGACAGTGGGGAGGAGAGACCCAGTACTTC
d_gene: TRBD1; v_gene: TRBV5-8; j_gene: TRBJ1-1; CDR3aa: CASSLGAGTGNTEAFF; CDR3nt: TGTGCCAGCAGCTTGGGGGCCGGGACAGGGAACACTGAAGCTTTCTTT
d_gene: NA; v_gene: TRBV30; j_gene: TRBJ2-7; CDR3aa: CAWSDYDWREWTYEQYF; CDR3nt: TGTGCCTGGAGTGACTATGACTGGAGGGAGTGGACCTACGAGCAGTACTTC
d_gene: NA; v_gene: TRBV15; j_gene: TRBJ2-7; CDR3aa: CATSRDPLRDEQYF; CDR3nt: TGTGCCACCAGCAGAGATCCTCTCAGGGACGAGCAGTACTTC
d_gene: NA; v_gene: TRBV6-1; j_gene: TRBJ1-1; CDR3aa: CASSEGRGLNTEAFF; CDR3nt: TGTGCCAGCAGTGAGGGGAGGGGTTTGAACACTGAAGCTTTCTTT
d_gene: TRBD2; v_gene: TRBV5-1; j_gene: TRBJ2-7; CDR3aa: CASSLDGGYEQYF; CDR3nt: TGCGCCAGCAGCTTGGACGGGGGGTACGAGCAGTACTTC
d_gene: NA; v_gene: TRBV2; j_gene: TRBJ1-2; CDR3aa: CASSEIRGSRNYGYTF; CDR3nt: TGTGCCAGCAGTGAAATTCGTGGGAGCCGTAACTATGGCTACACCTTC
d_gene: NA; v_gene: TRBV6-6; j_gene: TRBJ2-1; CDR3aa: CASSYGVGDPYNEQFF; CDR3nt: TGTGCCAGCAGTTACGGGGTGGGAGATCCCTACAATGAGCAGTTCTTC
d_gene: TRBD2; v_gene: TRBV29-1; j_gene: TRBJ2-3; CDR3aa: CSVAGTTTTDTQYF; CDR3nt: TGCAGCGTCGCCGGGACTACCACCACAGATACGCAGTATTTT
d_gene: NA; v_gene: TRBV2; j_gene: TRBJ2-3; CDR3aa: CASSRTGTLGGTDTQYF; CDR3nt: TGTGCCAGCAGCAGGACCGGGACACTGGGTGGCACAGATACGCAGTATTTT
d_gene: NA; v_gene: TRBV4-1; j_gene: TRBJ2-1; CDR3aa: CASSQDFTEYNEQFF; CDR3nt: TGCGCCAGCAGCCAAGATTTTACTGAATACAATGAGCAGTTCTTC
d_gene: NA; v_gene: TRBV2; j_gene: TRBJ1-5; CDR3aa: CASSVRQPRGPQHF; CDR3nt: TGTGCCAGCAGTGTACGCCAACCAAGGGGACCCCAGCATTTT
d_gene: NA; v_gene: TRBV7-6; j_gene: TRBJ1-3; CDR3aa: CASSPSSGNTIYF; CDR3nt: TGTGCCAGCAGCCCCTCCTCTGGAAACACCATATATTTT
d_gene: NA; v_gene: TRBV19; j_gene: TRBJ1-3; CDR3aa: CASSPRGGASSSGNTIYF; CDR3nt: TGTGCCAGTAGTCCGAGAGGTGGGGCTTCAAGCTCTGGAAACACCATATATTTT
d_gene: TRBD1; v_gene: TRBV4-1; j_gene: TRBJ2-7; CDR3aa: CASSQHFSGQAGSYEQYF; CDR3nt: TGCGCCAGCAGCCAACATTTCTCTGGACAGGCCGGCTCCTACGAGCAGTACTTC
d_gene: TRBD1; v_gene: TRBV4-2; j_gene: TRBJ1-6; CDR3aa: CASSQGQGDASPLHF; CDR3nt: TGTGCCAGCAGCCAGGGACAGGGTGATGCTTCACCCCTCCACTTT
d_gene: TRBD1; v_gene: TRBV15; j_gene: TRBJ1-1; CDR3aa: CATSKEGQFNTEAFF; CDR3nt: TGTGCCACCAGCAAAGAGGGACAGTTCAACACTGAAGCTTTCTTT
d_gene: NA; v_gene: TRBV6-5; j_gene: TRBJ1-6; CDR3aa: CASSYGQTSPLHF; CDR3nt: TGTGCCAGCAGTTACGGGCAGACTTCACCCCTCCACTTT
d_gene: NA; v_gene: TRBV25-1; j_gene: TRBJ2-3; CDR3aa: CASSTPSPEEADTQYF; CDR3nt: TGTGCCAGCAGTACCCCCAGCCCAGAGGAAGCAGATACGCAGTATTTT
d_gene: NA; v_gene: TRBV6-5; j_gene: TRBJ1-2; CDR3aa: CASWALRGGGYTF; CDR3nt: TGTGCCAGCTGGGCCCTCAGGGGAGGGGGCTACACCTTC
d_gene: TRBD1; v_gene: TRBV9; j_gene: TRBJ1-1; CDR3aa: CASSVGTVMNTEAFF; CDR3nt: TGTGCCAGCAGCGTCGGGACAGTTATGAACACTGAAGCTTTCTTT
d_gene: NA; v_gene: TRBV5-1; j_gene: TRBJ2-7; CDR3aa: CASSLDPGYEQYF; CDR3nt: TGCGCCAGCAGCTTGGATCCGGGGTACGAGCAGTACTTC
d_gene: NA; v_gene: TRBV5-1; j_gene: TRBJ2-7; CDR3aa: CASSLVPLGGGPDEQYF; CDR3nt: TGCGCCAGCAGCTTGGTCCCCTTAGGGGGAGGGCCTGACGAGCAGTACTTC
d_gene: TRBD1; v_gene: TRBV4-3; j_gene: TRBJ1-4; CDR3aa: CASSQDWGQRHEKLFF; CDR3nt: TGCGCCAGCAGCCAAGATTGGGGACAGCGTCATGAAAAACTGTTTTTT
d_gene: NA; v_gene: TRBV11-2; j_gene: TRBJ2-3; CDR3aa: CASSLSTWRGPPSDTQYF; CDR3nt: TGTGCCAGCAGCTTAAGTACTTGGCGGGGGCCCCCCTCAGATACGCAGTATTTT
d_gene: NA; v_gene: TRBV5-1; j_gene: TRBJ2-7; CDR3aa: CASSLEPGQPEQYF; CDR3nt: TGCGCCAGCAGCCTGGAACCGGGACAACCGGAGCAGTACTTC
d_gene: TRBD2; v_gene: TRBV15; j_gene: TRBJ2-1; CDR3aa: CATSREGRTSPHEQFF; CDR3nt: TGTGCCACCAGCAGAGAAGGGAGGACTAGCCCCCATGAGCAGTTCTTC
d_gene: TRBD1; v_gene: TRBV10-3; j_gene: TRBJ2-1; CDR3aa: CAISERGQGHNEQFF; CDR3nt: TGTGCCATCAGTGAGAGGGGACAGGGACACAATGAGCAGTTCTTC
d_gene: TRBD1; v_gene: TRBV5-1; j_gene: TRBJ2-7; CDR3aa: CASSLRDRERYEQYF; CDR3nt: TGCGCCAGCAGCTTAAGGGACAGGGAGAGGTACGAGCAGTACTTC
d_gene: NA; v_gene: TRBV5-1; j_gene: TRBJ2-2; CDR3aa: CASSLTGTTGELFF; CDR3nt: TGCGCCAGCAGCTTGACAGGGACCACCGGGGAGCTGTTTTTT
d_gene: NA; v_gene: TRBV5-1; j_gene: TRBJ2-2; CDR3aa: CATQPVHPTGELFF; CDR3nt: TGCGCCACCCAACCGGTCCACCCGACCGGGGAGCTGTTTTTT
d_gene: NA; v_gene: TRBV5-1; j_gene: TRBJ1-1; CDR3aa: CASSWSRATEAFF; CDR3nt: TGCGCCAGCAGTTGGAGCAGGGCCACTGAAGCTTTCTTT
d_gene: TRBD1; v_gene: TRBV4-3; j_gene: TRBJ2-7; CDR3aa: CASSQDRTGTPLFSYEQYF; CDR3nt: TGCGCCAGCAGCCAAGATAGGACAGGGACCCCCCTTTTCTCCTACGAGCAGTACTTC
d_gene: NA; v_gene: TRBV7-9; j_gene: TRBJ2-3; CDR3aa: CASSGSGAYTDTQYF; CDR3nt: TGTGCCAGCAGCGGGAGCGGAGCCTACACAGATACGCAGTATTTT
d_gene: TRBD1; v_gene: TRBV4-1; j_gene: TRBJ1-4; CDR3aa: CASSQEGQGGGKLFF; CDR3nt: TGCGCCAGCAGCCAAGAGGGACAGGGGGGAGGAAAACTGTTTTTT
d_gene: NA; v_gene: TRBV6-5; j_gene: TRBJ2-7; CDR3aa: CASSYGPYYEQYF; CDR3nt: TGTGCCAGCAGTTACGGCCCTTACTACGAGCAGTACTTC
d_gene: NA; v_gene: TRBV6-1; j_gene: TRBJ1-2; CDR3aa: CARSQGQNYGYTF; CDR3nt: TGTGCCCGGTCACAGGGACAAAACTATGGCTACACCTTC
d_gene: TRBD2; v_gene: TRBV5-1; j_gene: TRBJ2-3; CDR3aa: CASSPLAATDTQYF; CDR3nt: TGCGCCAGCAGCCCCCTAGCGGCTACAGATACGCAGTATTTT
d_gene: TRBD2; v_gene: TRBV7-6; j_gene: TRBJ2-4; CDR3aa: CASSSISGRSGDIQYF; CDR3nt: TGTGCCAGCAGCTCCATTTCCGGGAGGTCCGGTGACATTCAGTACTTC
d_gene: NA; v_gene: TRBV29-1; j_gene: TRBJ1-1; CDR3aa: CSVEGGMNTEAFF; CDR3nt: TGCAGCGTTGAAGGGGGCATGAACACTGAAGCTTTCTTT
d_gene: NA; v_gene: TRBV2; j_gene: TRBJ1-2; CDR3aa: CASTWGDGYTF; CDR3nt: TGTGCCAGCACCTGGGGGGATGGCTACACCTTC
d_gene: NA; v_gene: TRBV5-6; j_gene: TRBJ2-7; CDR3aa: CASSRKDRTYSYEQYF; CDR3nt: TGTGCCAGCAGTCGTAAGGACAGAACCTATTCCTACGAGCAGTACTTC
d_gene: NA; v_gene: TRBV30; j_gene: TRBJ1-3; CDR3aa: CAWSAVTEVGNTIYF; CDR3nt: TGTGCCTGGAGTGCAGTCACGGAGGTTGGAAACACCATATATTTT
d_gene: TRBD1; v_gene: TRBV5-1; j_gene: TRBJ1-1; CDR3aa: CASSLNPGGSNTEAFF; CDR3nt: TGCGCCAGCAGCCTTAACCCAGGGGGTTCGAACACTGAAGCTTTCTTT
d_gene: NA; v_gene: TRBV7-6; j_gene: TRBJ1-5; CDR3aa: CASSVGNQPQHF; CDR3nt: TGTGCCAGTTCAGTGGGCAATCAGCCCCAGCATTTT